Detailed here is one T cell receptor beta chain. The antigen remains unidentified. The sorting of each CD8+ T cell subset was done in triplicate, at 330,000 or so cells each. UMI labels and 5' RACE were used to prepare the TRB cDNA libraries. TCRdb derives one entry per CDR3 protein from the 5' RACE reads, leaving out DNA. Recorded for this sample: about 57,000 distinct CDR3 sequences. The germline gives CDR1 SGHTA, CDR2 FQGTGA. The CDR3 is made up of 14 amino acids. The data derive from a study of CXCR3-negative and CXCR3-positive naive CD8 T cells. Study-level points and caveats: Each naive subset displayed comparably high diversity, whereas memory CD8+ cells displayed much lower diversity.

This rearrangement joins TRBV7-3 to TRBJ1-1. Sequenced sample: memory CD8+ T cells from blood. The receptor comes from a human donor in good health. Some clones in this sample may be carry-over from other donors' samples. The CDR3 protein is CASSFMGPGTEAFF.